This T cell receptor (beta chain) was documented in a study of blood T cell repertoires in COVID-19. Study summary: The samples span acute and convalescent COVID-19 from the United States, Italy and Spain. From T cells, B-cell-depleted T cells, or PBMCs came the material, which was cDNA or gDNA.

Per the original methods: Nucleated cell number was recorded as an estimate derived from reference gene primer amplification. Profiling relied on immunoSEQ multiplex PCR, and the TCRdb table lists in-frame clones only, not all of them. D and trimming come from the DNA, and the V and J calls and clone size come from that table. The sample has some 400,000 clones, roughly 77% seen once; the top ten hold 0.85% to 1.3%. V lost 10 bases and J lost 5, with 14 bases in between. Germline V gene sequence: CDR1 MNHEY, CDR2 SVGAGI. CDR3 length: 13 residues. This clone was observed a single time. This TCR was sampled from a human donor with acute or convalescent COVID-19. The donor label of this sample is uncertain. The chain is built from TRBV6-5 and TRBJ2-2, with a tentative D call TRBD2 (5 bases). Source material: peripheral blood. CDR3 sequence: CATGPRGTGELFF. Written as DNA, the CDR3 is TGTGCCACCGGACCGAGAGGGACCGGGGAGCTGTTTTTT.